These 28 T cell receptor beta chains share one sample of origin, sequenced in a study of technical replicates of blood from a handful of donors. Repertoires were generated with immunoSEQ multiplex PCR, while TCRdb's copy carries only in-frame clones and drops some. The repertoire holds about 76,000 clones, with approximately 94% as singletons. Input material: T cells isolated from PBMCs. These receptors came from a human donor in good health.

The CDR3 region has the DNA TGTGCCATCAGCTCACTAAGGACTAGCGGGAGCTCCGGGGAGCTGTTTTTT. Translated: CAISSLRTSGSSGELFF. V usage is TRBV10-3 and J usage is TRBJ2-2, with TRBD2 matching 13 bases. V lost 6 bases and J lost 6; bases outside the gene matches: 10. The CDR3 contains 17 residues. CDR1 ENHRY and CDR2 SYGVKD come from the germline V gene.

V is TRBV9 and J is TRBJ2-3, with 7 bases aligning to TRBD2. This CDR3 region has 16 residues. Per the germline V gene, CDR1 is SGDLS and CDR2 is YYNGEE. V gave up 0 bases and J gave up 0 bases; unmatched junction bases: 4. CDR3 region: CASSVGGSGSTDTQYF. In nucleotides, the CDR3 is TGTGCCAGCAGCGTAGGTGGTAGCGGGAGCACAGATACGCAGTATTTT.

The chain links TRBV9 to TRBJ2-7; 11 bases line up with TRBD1. The CDR3 totals 15 residues. Germline-derived CDR1 and CDR2 are SGDLS and YYNGEE. The ends lost 0 bases at V and 4 bases at J; junction bases unmatched: 3. The CDR3 sequence is CASSVGGQGAYEQYF. The CDR3 DNA reads as TGTGCCAGCAGCGTAGGAGGACAGGGGGCTTACGAGCAGTACTTC.

The chain recombines TRBV29-1 with TRBJ2-1; weak D call: TRBD2 (5 bases). The CDR3 contains 13 residues. Germline CDR1 reads SQVTM; CDR2 reads ANQGSEA. Trimming cost V 6 bases and J 3 bases, with 12 bases left between them. Written as DNA, the CDR3 is TGCAGCGTCCCGGAGGTAAACTACAATGAGCAGTTCTTC. Translating gives CSVPEVNYNEQFF.

The table lists this clone with a few counts. The chain has TRBV13 and TRBJ2-7, with D hard to call. Trimming left V 4 bases short and J 7 bases short, with 8 bases between. The CDR3 consists of 11 residues. The germline gives CDR1 PRHDT, CDR2 FYEKMQ (reference sequence). CDR3 DNA sequence: TGTGCCAGCAGCTCGTCTCTGGAGCAGTACTTC. It encodes CASSSSLEQYF.

This clone was observed a single time. The chain has TRBV15 and TRBJ2-7, with 9 bases matching TRBD2. With V trimmed by 2 bases and J by 4 bases, 6 bases remained unmatched. The CDR3 has 15 residues. The germline CDR1 and CDR2 sequences are LNHNV and YYDKDF (reference sequence). CDR3 in DNA: TGTGCCACCAGCAGAATTCGGACTAGCGATTACGAGCAGTACTTC. This gives the protein CATSRIRTSDYEQYF.

This chain connects TRBV15 to TRBJ2-7, with 14 bases that match TRBD2. Germline V CDR1 and CDR2: LNHNV, YYDKDF (reference sequence). The CDR3 has 15 amino acids. V trimming: 5 bases; J trimming: 4 bases; junction bases outside the gene matches: 4. In DNA form, the CDR3 reads TGTGCCACCAGCGGGGGACTAGCGGGAGAGTACGAGCAGTACTTC. Encoded protein: CATSGGLAGEYEQYF. Full variable domain (missing parts from reference TRBV15 and TRBJ2-7): DAMVIQNPRYQVTQFGKPVTLSCSQTLNHNVMYWYQQKSSQAPKLLFHYYDKDFNNEADTPDNFQSRRPNTSFCFLDIRSPGLGDTAMYLCATSGGLAGEYEQYFGPGTRLTVT.

V usage is TRBV30 and J usage is TRBJ2-7; D ambiguous. The CDR3 runs to 14 residues. Trimming took 2 bases from V and 1 from J, leaving 12 bases between them. The germline CDR1 and CDR2 sequences are GTSNPN and SVGIG (reference sequence). Here the CDR3 DNA reads TGTGCCTGGAGTAGAGGCCACCATTCCTACGAGCAGTACTTC. Protein: CAWSRGHHSYEQYF.

The chain carries TRBV6-6 and TRBJ2-5; D unresolved. Trimming took off 1 base at V and 5 bases at J, with 8 bases between the two ends. The CDR3 loop spans 13 amino acids. Germline V lookup: CDR1 MNHNY, CDR2 SVGAGI (reference sequence). The CDR3 DNA reads TGTGCCAGCAGTTACTACCCCGCGGAGACCCAGTACTTC. It yields the protein CASSYYPAETQYF.

This clone has only one observation. The chain employs TRBV7-9 and TRBJ1-5; the D gene is possibly TRBD1 (6 bases). V was cut by 5 bases and J by 6 bases, with 14 bases left in between. The CDR3 spans 14 residues. Germline lookup yields CDR1 SEHNR and CDR2 FQNEAQ (reference sequence). The CDR3 nucleotides read TGTGCCAGCAGCCCCAACAGGGATTCTCAGCCCCAGCATTTT. This encodes CASSPNRDSQPQHF.

This clone was detected a few times. This chain connects TRBV6-6 to TRBJ1-2; D is possibly TRBD1 (6 bases). Germline CDR1 is MNHNY and CDR2 is SVGAGI (reference sequence). Trimming took off 8 bases at V and 7 bases at J, with 20 bases between the two ends. The CDR3 is 14 residues long. The CDR3 sequence: CASLTPGAYGGYTF. CDR3 coding DNA: TGTGCCAGCCTTACCCCAGGGGCCTACGGTGGCTACACCTTC.

The rearrangement links TRBV2 to TRBJ2-7; D perhaps matches TRBD2 (6 bases). Trimming removed 6 bases from V and 0 bases from J, with 21 bases in between. There are 17 residues in the CDR3. CDR1 SNHLY and CDR2 FYNNEI come from the germline V gene. CDR3 amino acids: CASRGTGPSDDSYEQYF. CDR3 coding DNA: TGTGCCAGCAGAGGGACTGGACCTTCGGATGACTCCTACGAGCAGTACTTC.

CDR3 protein: CASELYVGQGAYEQFF. The CDR3 region has the DNA TGTGCCAGTGAGCTTTACGTGGGACAGGGGGCATATGAGCAGTTCTTC. The chain links TRBV19 to TRBJ2-1, with 12 nucleotides matching TRBD1. CDR1 and CDR2 from the germline V gene are LNHDA and SQIVND (reference sequence). This CDR3 has 16 amino acids. Trimming at V came to 8 bases and at J to 8 bases, leaving 13 bases not matched to a gene.

This chain uses TRBV18 with TRBJ1-2; D call uncertain. Trimming took off 0 bases at V and 4 bases at J, with 12 bases between the two ends. The germline V gene has CDR1 KGHSH and CDR2 LQKENI. The CDR3 runs 15 residues. The CDR3 bases are TGTGCCAGCTCACCACCTAGCGCAGGCTTCTATGGCTACACCTTC. Its protein is CASSPPSAGFYGYTF.

This clone was recorded a few times. The chain recombines TRBV19 with TRBJ1-5; D is undetermined. Trimming took 3 bases from V and 6 from J, leaving 15 bases between them. This CDR3 has 15 amino acids. Looked up from germline, CDR1 is LNHDA and CDR2 is SQIVND (reference sequence). CDR3 region: CASSIEAFNGQPQHF. The CDR3 nucleotides are TGTGCCAGTAGTATTGAGGCCTTTAACGGTCAGCCCCAGCATTTT.

The CDR3 is CASSLGTSFGDTQYF. DNA of the CDR3: TGTGCCAGCAGCTTAGGGACTAGTTTTGGGGATACGCAGTATTTT. The chain couples TRBV7-3 to TRBJ2-3; TRBD2 matches at 8 bases. The V segment lost 2 bases and the J segment 6 bases; nucleotides outside the gene matches: 7. Germline V gene sequence: CDR1 SGHTA, CDR2 FQGTGA. The length of the CDR3 is 15 residues.

The rearrangement joins TRBV11-3 to TRBJ2-2, with a weak D call TRBD1 (5 bases). The germline V gene encodes CDR1 SGHNT and CDR2 YENEEA. CDR3 length: 14 residues. Trimming stripped 4 bases from V and 6 bases from J, with 12 bases between. DNA for the CDR3: TGTGCCAGCAGCTCCAGGGCAGTGTCCGGGGAGCTGTTTTTT. It is translated as CASSSRAVSGELFF.

The chain combines TRBV2 with TRBJ2-5; TRBD2 matches at 7 bases. Trimming removed 6 bases from V and 2 bases from J; junction bases left unmatched: 9. The CDR3 is 15 residues long. Germline CDR1 SNHLY, CDR2 FYNNEI. The CDR3 DNA reads as TGTGCCAGCAGAGAATTAGCGGGCTTACAAGAGACCCAGTACTTC. It yields the protein CASRELAGLQETQYF.

V usage is TRBV6-6 and J usage is TRBJ2-3; 9 bases are a match to TRBD2. CDR1 and CDR2 (germline): MNHNY, SVGAGI (reference sequence). There are 16 residues in the CDR3. V lost 5 bases to trimming and J lost 7 bases; unmatched junction nucleotides: 13. The DNA of the CDR3 is TGTGCCAGCAGTCGCACCTCTAGCGGGACTTTTCATACGCAGTATTTT. Its protein is CASSRTSSGTFHTQYF.

The V gene is TRBV4-1, the J gene TRBJ1-2; 7 bases agree with TRBD1. J gave up 6 bases and V 1 base, and 14 bases lay outside the gene matches. The CDR3 totals 17 residues. CDR1 and CDR2 (germline): MGHRA, YSYEKL. The CDR3 coding sequence is TGCGCCAGCAGCCAAGTTCCGCGAGTAGGGGGCGATAATGGCTACACCTTC. Its translation is CASSQVPRVGGDNGYTF.

V gene TRBV28 combines with J gene TRBJ1-2; TRBD1 aligns across 9 bases. The CDR3 consists of 15 residues. V shed 3 bases, J shed 1 base, and the junction held 3 bases outside the gene matches. Germline-derived CDR1 and CDR2 are MDHEN and SYDVKM. CDR3 residues: CASSFGQGINYGYTF. CDR3 coding DNA: TGTGCCAGCAGTTTCGGACAGGGGATTAACTATGGCTACACCTTC.

This clone was found once. The chain carries TRBV18 and TRBJ1-5; 10 bases agree with TRBD1. V trimming: 6 bases; J trimming: 5 bases; junction bases outside the gene matches: 7. CDR3 length equals 15 residues. Per the germline V gene, CDR1 is KGHSH and CDR2 is LQKENI. The CDR3 DNA sequence: TGTGCCAGCTCGCCAGACAGGGGGCTAGATCAGCCCCAGCATTTT. This encodes CASSPDRGLDQPQHF.

V and J are TRBV27 and TRBJ2-5; maybe TRBD2 (5 bases). CDR3 length: 13 residues. Germline CDR1 is MNHEY and CDR2 is SMNVEV (reference sequence). V was shortened by 3 bases and J by 5 bases, with 10 bases between the two germline ends. Written as DNA, the CDR3 is TGTGCCAGCAGTTTTTCAGGAGGCGAGACCCAGTACTTC. Amino acid sequence: CASSFSGGETQYF.

The chain couples TRBV6-5 to TRBJ1-2; 8 bases match TRBD1. The germline gives CDR1 MNHEY, CDR2 SVGAGI. The V gene end was trimmed by 0 bases and the J gene end by 11 bases; junction bases not matched to a gene: 8. The CDR3 is 14 residues long. The CDR3 DNA follows: TGTGCCAGCAGTTACTCGCGTGGACAGGGTTCATACACCTTC. Protein product: CASSYSRGQGSYTF.

The rearrangement uses TRBV6-6 and TRBJ2-7; the match to TRBD1 covers 7 bases. Unmatched junction bases numbered 10, after V lost 6 bases and J lost 5 bases. Germline V CDR1 and CDR2: MNHNY, SVGAGI (reference sequence). The length of the CDR3 is 14 residues. As DNA, the CDR3 is TGTGCCAGCAGGCCGGCAGGGGGTATCAACGAGCAGTACTTC. The encoded protein is CASRPAGGINEQYF.

The V gene is TRBV15, the J gene TRBJ2-7; TRBD1 might be the D (6 bases). The germline V and J ends were trimmed by 2 bases and 5 bases, with 10 bases remaining between them. Germline values: CDR1 LNHNV, CDR2 YYDKDF (reference sequence). This CDR3 is 13 amino acids long. DNA of the CDR3: TGTGCCACCAGCAGACCCACAGGGAACGAGCAGTACTTC. Encoded protein: CATSRPTGNEQYF.

This clone was detected only once. V gene TRBV7-3 combines with J gene TRBJ2-2, with TRBD2 matching 14 bases. CDR1 is SGHTA and CDR2 is FQGTGA in the germline V gene. Trimming took 6 bases from V and 6 from J; bases not matched to a gene: 3. This CDR3 comprises 15 residues. In DNA form, the CDR3 reads TGTGCCAGCAGTCCGGGACTAGCGGGAGCCGGGGAGCTGTTTTTT. Translation gives CASSPGLAGAGELFF.

The V and J genes are TRBV11-2 and TRBJ1-2; D is perhaps TRBD1 (6 bases). Germline lookup yields CDR1 SGHAT and CDR2 FQNNGV. The CDR3 contains 14 residues. The germline V and J ends were trimmed by 3 bases and 5 bases, with 13 bases remaining between them. The CDR3 loop reads CASSFYGQGYGYTF. DNA of the CDR3: TGTGCCAGCAGCTTTTATGGGCAGGGGTATGGCTACACCTTC.